These T cell receptor beta chains were read from a single sample in a study of T cells in localized non-small cell lung cancer. The repertoire was sequenced with immunoSEQ multiplex PCR; TCRdb's copy has only in-frame clones and lacks some. This table holds 31,000 or so clones, roughly 78% found once. The sample consisted of peripheral blood, taken before any cancer treatment. Receptors originate from a male donor older than 55 with stage III squamous cell lung carcinoma. Each CDR3 is given with its conserved first and last residue. D genes are given only for firm matches. Only part of the rows carry a size: once, few, many, or a class if the clone is expanded.

v_gene: TRBV5-1
j_gene: TRBJ2-1
d_gene: .
len: 13
abundance: .
CDR3nt: TGCGCCAGCAGCATACAGGATTACAATGAGCAGTTCTTC
CDR3aa: CASSIQDYNEQFF

v_gene: TRBV9
j_gene: TRBJ2-7
d_gene: TRBD1
len: 14
abundance: .
CDR3nt: TGTGCCAGCACGCCGGGACAGGGGATCTACGAGCAGTACTTC
CDR3aa: CASTPGQGIYEQYF

v_gene: TRBV5-1
j_gene: TRBJ1-1
d_gene: .
len: 14
abundance: few
CDR3nt: TGCGCCAGCAGCCAGGGACTTACGAACACTGAAGCTTTCTTT
CDR3aa: CASSQGLTNTEAFF

v_gene: TRBV6-6
j_gene: TRBJ2-1
d_gene: .
len: 15
abundance: .
CDR3nt: TGTGCCAGCAGCCGCGGGAACCCAGGAGGCAATGAGCAGTTCTTC
CDR3aa: CASSRGNPGGNEQFF

v_gene: TRBV18
j_gene: TRBJ2-7
d_gene: .
len: 15
abundance: .
CDR3nt: TGTGCCAGCTCACCGTCCGAGTATGAGGGCTACGAGCAGTACTTC
CDR3aa: CASSPSEYEGYEQYF

v_gene: TRBV6-6
j_gene: TRBJ1-1
d_gene: .
len: 14
abundance: .
CDR3nt: TGTGCCAGCAGTTTGAAGGGTGTGGGCACTGAAGCTTTCTTT
CDR3aa: CASSLKGVGTEAFF

v_gene: TRBV28
j_gene: TRBJ2-7
d_gene: TRBD2
len: 16
abundance: .
CDR3nt: TGTGCCAGCAGTTTAGTTTGGGCTAGCGGGAGTTACGAGCAGTACTTC
CDR3aa: CASSLVWASGSYEQYF

v_gene: TRBV28
j_gene: TRBJ2-1
d_gene: .
len: 17
abundance: once
CDR3nt: TGTGCCACTCACCAATCATACCTAGTTAGCTCCTACAATGAGCAGTTCTTC
CDR3aa: CATHQSYLVSSYNEQFF

v_gene: TRBV7-3
j_gene: TRBJ1-3
d_gene: .
len: 15
abundance: .
CDR3nt: TGTGCCAGCAGCTTGGACGGGCGACCTGGAAACACCATATATTTT
CDR3aa: CASSLDGRPGNTIYF

v_gene: TRBV7-6
j_gene: TRBJ1-1
d_gene: .
len: 13
abundance: few
CDR3nt: TGTGCCAGCAGTCCCGGGGGGCCCACTGAAGCTTTCTTT
CDR3aa: CASSPGGPTEAFF

v_gene: TRBV2
j_gene: TRBJ2-3
d_gene: TRBD1
len: 15
abundance: .
CDR3nt: TGTGCCAGCAGTTACCGGGACAGGGCTTCCGATACGCAGTATTTT
CDR3aa: CASSYRDRASDTQYF

v_gene: TRBV7-2
j_gene: TRBJ2-2
d_gene: .
len: 13
abundance: .
CDR3nt: TGTGCCAGCAGCCCCGCGCGGCCGGGGGAGCTGTTTTTT
CDR3aa: CASSPARPGELFF

v_gene: TRBV5-1
j_gene: TRBJ2-1
d_gene: TRBD2
len: 15
abundance: .
CDR3nt: TGCGCCAGCAGCTCTAGCGGGGGGTTCATAAATGAGCAGTTCTTC
CDR3aa: CASSSSGGFINEQFF

v_gene: TRBV9
j_gene: TRBJ2-2
d_gene: .
len: 13
abundance: .
CDR3nt: TGTGCCAGCAGCAACCGGGACACCGGGGAGCTGTTTTTT
CDR3aa: CASSNRDTGELFF

v_gene: TRBV4-3
j_gene: TRBJ1-2
d_gene: .
len: 14
abundance: .
CDR3nt: TGCGCCAGCAGCCAAGAGATACAGGACTATGGCTACACCTTC
CDR3aa: CASSQEIQDYGYTF

v_gene: TRBV7-6
j_gene: TRBJ2-5
d_gene: .
len: 13
abundance: .
CDR3nt: TGTGCCAGCAGCCCACCAGGCCAAGAGACCCAGTACTTC
CDR3aa: CASSPPGQETQYF

v_gene: TRBV7-2
j_gene: TRBJ1-2
d_gene: .
len: 15
abundance: few
CDR3nt: TGTGCCAGCAGCTACGGACCGGGCCTAGGACGTGGCTACACCTTC
CDR3aa: CASSYGPGLGRGYTF

v_gene: TRBV25-1
j_gene: TRBJ1-5
d_gene: TRBD1
len: 15
abundance: .
CDR3nt: TGTGCCAGCAGCGGGGACAGACCAAGCAATCAGCCCCAGCATTTT
CDR3aa: CASSGDRPSNQPQHF

v_gene: TRBV5-4
j_gene: TRBJ1-1
d_gene: TRBD1
len: 14
abundance: .
CDR3nt: TGTGCCAGCAGCTTACAGGGGGTTGACACTGAAGCTTTCTTT
CDR3aa: CASSLQGVDTEAFF

v_gene: TRBV2
j_gene: TRBJ2-1
d_gene: .
len: 12
abundance: .
CDR3nt: TGTGCCAGCAGTGATCTGGCCCGGGAGCAGTTCTTC
CDR3aa: CASSDLAREQFF

v_gene: TRBV10-3
j_gene: TRBJ2-7
d_gene: TRBD1
len: 15
abundance: .
CDR3nt: TGTGCCATCAGTCCCTCGGGACAGGGGGCCGGCGAGCAGTACTTC
CDR3aa: CAISPSGQGAGEQYF

v_gene: TRBV7-7
j_gene: TRBJ2-2
d_gene: TRBD2
len: 15
abundance: few
CDR3nt: TGTGCTAGCAGCCCCGGGGGGGTGAACACCGGGGAGCTGTTTTTT
CDR3aa: CASSPGGVNTGELFF

v_gene: TRBV11-3
j_gene: TRBJ2-1
d_gene: TRBD1
len: 12
abundance: .
CDR3nt: TGTGCCAGCAGCTTAGGGGACAGGGGGCAGTTCTTC
CDR3aa: CASSLGDRGQFF

v_gene: TRBV6-5
j_gene: TRBJ1-2
d_gene: .
len: 15
abundance: .
CDR3nt: TGTGCCAGCAGTTATTTAGGACTTACCCCTTTTGGCTACACCTTC
CDR3aa: CASSYLGLTPFGYTF

v_gene: TRBV27
j_gene: TRBJ2-6
d_gene: TRBD1
len: 17
abundance: .
CDR3nt: TGTGCCAGCAGCACGGGACAGGGCCTCTCTGGGGCCAACGTCCTGACTTTC
CDR3aa: CASSTGQGLSGANVLTF

v_gene: TRBV9
j_gene: TRBJ2-3
d_gene: TRBD2
len: 17
abundance: .
CDR3nt: TGTGCCAGCAGCTATCTCGGAGCGGGAACTAGCACAGATACGCAGTATTTT
CDR3aa: CASSYLGAGTSTDTQYF

v_gene: TRBV4-2
j_gene: TRBJ2-7
d_gene: .
len: 14
abundance: once
CDR3nt: TGTGCCAGCAGCCAAAAGGACGGGGGTTACGAGCAGTACTTC
CDR3aa: CASSQKDGGYEQYF

v_gene: TRBV7-9
j_gene: TRBJ2-1
d_gene: .
len: 15
abundance: once
CDR3nt: TGTGCCAGCAGCCTGACGGAAAGCTCCTACAATGAGCAGTTCTTC
CDR3aa: CASSLTESSYNEQFF

v_gene: TRBV5-1
j_gene: TRBJ2-2
d_gene: .
len: 14
abundance: few
CDR3nt: TGCGCCAGCAGCTTGGCTGGGGAGGCCGGGGAGCTGTTTTTT
CDR3aa: CASSLAGEAGELFF

v_gene: TRBV11-2
j_gene: TRBJ2-1
d_gene: TRBD2
len: 15
abundance: .
CDR3nt: TGTGCCAGCAGCTTCCCACTAGCGGGAGCATATGAGCAGTTCTTC
CDR3aa: CASSFPLAGAYEQFF

v_gene: TRBV30
j_gene: TRBJ2-2
d_gene: TRBD1
len: 14
abundance: .
CDR3nt: TGTGCCTGGGACGGACAGGGCGTCACCGGGGAGCTGTTTTTT
CDR3aa: CAWDGQGVTGELFF

v_gene: TRBV28
j_gene: TRBJ2-3
d_gene: .
len: 14
abundance: .
CDR3nt: TGTGCCAGCAATTCAGGGCCACCGAAGGATACGCAGTATTTT
CDR3aa: CASNSGPPKDTQYF

v_gene: TRBV19
j_gene: TRBJ2-3
d_gene: .
len: 16
abundance: .
CDR3nt: TGTGCCAGTAGTATCTTCGGCAGTGAGCCCACAGATACGCAGTATTTT
CDR3aa: CASSIFGSEPTDTQYF

v_gene: TRBV5-1
j_gene: TRBJ1-1
d_gene: TRBD1
len: 15
abundance: .
CDR3nt: TGCGCCAGCAGCCTGAGGCAGGGGGCAATTTCTGAAGCTTTCTTT
CDR3aa: CASSLRQGAISEAFF

v_gene: TRBV28
j_gene: TRBJ1-2
d_gene: .
len: 13
abundance: .
CDR3nt: TGTGCCAGCTGGAGTTCGTCGGACTATGGCTACACCTTC
CDR3aa: CASWSSSDYGYTF

v_gene: TRBV20-1
j_gene: TRBJ2-1
d_gene: .
len: 10
abundance: .
CDR3nt: TGCAGTGCGGGCCACAATGAGCAGTTCTTC
CDR3aa: CSAGHNEQFF

v_gene: TRBV7-9
j_gene: TRBJ2-5
d_gene: .
len: 15
abundance: .
CDR3nt: TGTGCCAGCAGTTCAGATTGGACAGTCCAAGGGGAGCAGTACTTC
CDR3aa: CASSSDWTVQGEQYF

v_gene: TRBV5-4
j_gene: TRBJ2-2
d_gene: TRBD1
len: 15
abundance: .
CDR3nt: TGTGCCAGCAGCTTGGGAGGGGGCAACACCGGGGAGCTGTTTTTT
CDR3aa: CASSLGGGNTGELFF

v_gene: TRBV14
j_gene: TRBJ2-7
d_gene: .
len: 11
abundance: .
CDR3nt: TGTGCCAGCAGCCCCGGCTACGAGCAGTACTTC
CDR3aa: CASSPGYEQYF

v_gene: TRBV5-1
j_gene: TRBJ2-3
d_gene: .
len: 13
abundance: .
CDR3nt: TGCGCCAGCTCTCCGACAGTTCCAGATACGCAGTATTTT
CDR3aa: CASSPTVPDTQYF

v_gene: TRBV5-1
j_gene: TRBJ2-1
d_gene: .
len: 14
abundance: .
CDR3nt: TGCGCCAGCAGCTTGGAGGGAGCCTTCGATGAGCAGTTCTTC
CDR3aa: CASSLEGAFDEQFF

v_gene: TRBV7-2
j_gene: TRBJ2-3
d_gene: TRBD2
len: 15
abundance: .
CDR3nt: TGTGCCAGCAGCTTAGTTACTAGCGGGTGGGATACGCAGTATTTT
CDR3aa: CASSLVTSGWDTQYF

v_gene: TRBV5-8
j_gene: TRBJ1-2
d_gene: TRBD1
len: 14
abundance: .
CDR3nt: TGTGCCAGCAGCGGGAACAGGGGGCGTCTTGGCTACACCTTC
CDR3aa: CASSGNRGRLGYTF

v_gene: TRBV6-6
j_gene: TRBJ2-5
d_gene: .
len: 16
abundance: .
CDR3nt: TGTGCCAGCAGTCGTAACCGGGGGGCCAAGTCGGAGACCCAGTACTTC
CDR3aa: CASSRNRGAKSETQYF

v_gene: TRBV7-3
j_gene: TRBJ2-7
d_gene: TRBD1
len: 14
abundance: few
CDR3nt: TGTGCCAGCAGCTCCGGGACAGGGGACCACGAGCAGTACTTC
CDR3aa: CASSSGTGDHEQYF

v_gene: TRBV4-3
j_gene: TRBJ2-4
d_gene: TRBD1
len: 19
abundance: .
CDR3nt: TGCGCCAGCAGCCAAGACGTCCCGGGACAGATATTAGCCAAAAACATTCAGTACTTC
CDR3aa: CASSQDVPGQILAKNIQYF

v_gene: TRBV19
j_gene: TRBJ1-5
d_gene: .
len: 14
abundance: .
CDR3nt: TGTGCCAGTAGTCGCGGACAGTGGAATCAGCCCCAGCATTTT
CDR3aa: CASSRGQWNQPQHF

v_gene: TRBV6-5
j_gene: TRBJ1-1
d_gene: .
len: 12
abundance: .
CDR3nt: TGTGCCAGCAGTTCTGAACTAACTGAAGCTTTCTTT
CDR3aa: CASSSELTEAFF

v_gene: TRBV28
j_gene: TRBJ1-2
d_gene: .
len: 14
abundance: .
CDR3nt: TGTGCCAGCAGTTTGAGTGACAGTATACGTGGCTACACCTTC
CDR3aa: CASSLSDSIRGYTF

v_gene: TRBV7-2
j_gene: TRBJ2-2
d_gene: .
len: 15
abundance: once
CDR3nt: TGTGCCAGCAGCTTAGCCTCCTCCCAGACCGGGGAGCTGTTTTTT
CDR3aa: CASSLASSQTGELFF

v_gene: TRBV5-6
j_gene: TRBJ1-2
d_gene: .
len: 14
abundance: .
CDR3nt: TGTGCCAGCAGGCTTGCGGGGGGTAACTATGGCTACACCTTC
CDR3aa: CASRLAGGNYGYTF

v_gene: TRBV16
j_gene: TRBJ2-5
d_gene: .
len: 16
abundance: .
CDR3nt: TGTGCCAGCAGCCAAGGGGGATGGGGTCAAGCAGAGACCCAGTACTTC
CDR3aa: CASSQGGWGQAETQYF

v_gene: TRBV21-1
j_gene: TRBJ2-5
d_gene: .
len: 13
abundance: few
CDR3nt: TGTGCCAGCAGCGCCGGGACTCAACAGACCCAGTACTTC
CDR3aa: CASSAGTQQTQYF

v_gene: TRBV7-2
j_gene: TRBJ1-1
d_gene: .
len: 13
abundance: .
CDR3nt: TGTGCCAGCAGCTCCGACCAGAACACTGAAGCTTTCTTT
CDR3aa: CASSSDQNTEAFF